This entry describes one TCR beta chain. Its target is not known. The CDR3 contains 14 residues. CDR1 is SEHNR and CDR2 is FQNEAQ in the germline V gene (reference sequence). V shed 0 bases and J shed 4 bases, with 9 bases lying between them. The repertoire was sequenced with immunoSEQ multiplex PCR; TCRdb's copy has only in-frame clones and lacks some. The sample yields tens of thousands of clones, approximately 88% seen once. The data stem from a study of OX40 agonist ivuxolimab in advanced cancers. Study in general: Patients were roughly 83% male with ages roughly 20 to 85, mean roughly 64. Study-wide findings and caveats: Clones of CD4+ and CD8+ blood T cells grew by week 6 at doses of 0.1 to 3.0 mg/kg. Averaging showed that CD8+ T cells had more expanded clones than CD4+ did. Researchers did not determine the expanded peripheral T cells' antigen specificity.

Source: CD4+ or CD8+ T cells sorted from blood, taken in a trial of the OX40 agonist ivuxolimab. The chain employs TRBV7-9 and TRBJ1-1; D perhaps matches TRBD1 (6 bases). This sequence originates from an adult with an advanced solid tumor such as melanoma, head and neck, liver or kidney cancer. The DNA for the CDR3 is TGTGCCAGCAGCTTAGCCCTACAGGGCACTGAAGCTTTCTTT. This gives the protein CASSLALQGTEAFF.